This TCR beta chain is drawn from a study of metastatic and nonmetastatic thyroid tumors. Study summary: Repertoires from malignant and benign thyroid patients were compared across blood and tumor or nodule tissue.

Until they underwent thyroid surgery, no patient had received any treatment. This clone was counted many times. Its cognate antigen is unknown. The CDR3 spans 17 residues. The V gene end was trimmed by 2 bases and the J gene end by 6 bases; junction bases not matched to a gene: 13. Germline CDR1 and CDR2: MNHNY and SVGAGI (reference sequence). Authors' methods: To classify distant metastasis in papillary thyroid cancer, a model was built from CDR3 differences across clinicopathological groups. TCRdb ran MiXCR on the PCR reads. What appears here as the V and J calls and clone size reflects TCRdb's work, not the paper's. This table has about 24,000 clones, 20% to 30% appearing once. Overall study findings and caveats: As reported, TCR beta diversity in blood and tumor was significantly higher in malignant thyroid tumors than in benign nodules.

The receptor was derived from a male donor with papillary thyroid cancer or a benign thyroid nodule (not recorded which). Some clones in this sample may be carry-over from other donors' samples. The sample comprised tumor tissue. This chain joins TRBV6-6 and TRBJ2-1; 7 bases are shared with TRBD2. In nucleotides, the CDR3 is TGTGCCAGCAGTTACCGCTTAAGTGGCGGGAGTGGCAATGAGCAGTTCTTC. Translation gives CASSYRLSGGSGNEQFF.